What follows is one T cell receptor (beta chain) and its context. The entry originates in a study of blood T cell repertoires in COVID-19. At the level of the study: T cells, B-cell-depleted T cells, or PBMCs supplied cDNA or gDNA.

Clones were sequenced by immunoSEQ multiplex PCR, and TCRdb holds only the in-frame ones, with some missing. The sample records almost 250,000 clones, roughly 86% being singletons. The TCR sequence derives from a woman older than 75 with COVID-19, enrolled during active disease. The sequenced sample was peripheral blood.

The CDR3 sequence is CASSQPIRLAGADDTQYF. The CDR3 DNA reads as TGTGCCAGCAGCCAACCGATCCGACTAGCGGGGGCTGATGATACGCAGTATTTT. J is TRBJ2-3 and V is TRBV14; 12 bases agree with TRBD2. CDR1 is SGHDN, CDR2 FVKESK, per germline. The CDR3 is 18 residues long. V dropped 2 bases and J dropped 6; count of bases not matched to a gene: 12. Together with reference TRBV14 and TRBJ2-3, the CDR3 gives the full variable domain: EAGVTQFPSHSVIEKGQTVTLRCDPISGHDNLYWYRRVMGKEIKFLLHFVKESKQDESGMPNNRFLAERTGGTYSTLKVQPAELEDSGVYFCASSQPIRLAGADDTQYFGPGTRLTVL.